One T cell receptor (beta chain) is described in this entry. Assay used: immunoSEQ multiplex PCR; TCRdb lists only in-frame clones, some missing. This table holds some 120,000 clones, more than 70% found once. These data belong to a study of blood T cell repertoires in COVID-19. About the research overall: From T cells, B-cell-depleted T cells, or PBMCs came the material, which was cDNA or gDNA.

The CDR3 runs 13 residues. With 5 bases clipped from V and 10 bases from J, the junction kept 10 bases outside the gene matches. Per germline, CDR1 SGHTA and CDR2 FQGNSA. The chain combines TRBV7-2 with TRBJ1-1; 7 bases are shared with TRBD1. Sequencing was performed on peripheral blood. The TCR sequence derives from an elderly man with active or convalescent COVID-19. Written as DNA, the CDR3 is TGTGCCAGCAGCCCGGACAGGCGCCCGGGAGCTTTCTTT. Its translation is CASSPDRRPGAFF.